This T cell receptor (beta chain) was sequenced for a study of blood T cells in healthy people across ages. Overall study results and limits: Naive T cell percentage showed a strong correlation with the diversity of TCR beta.

The CDR3 is made up of 14 amino acids. Trimming removed 4 bases from V and 7 bases from J, with 16 bases in between. Germline V CDR1 and CDR2: SGHDN, FVKESK. Comment on this clonotype: Its antigen is currently unknown.

A second roughly 6 to 12 cycle PCR used barcoded and J-beta primers. Through a template-switch adaptor with 12 random nucleotides, each cDNA molecule received a tag. TCRdb fed the 5' RACE reads into MiXCR, producing one record per CDR3 protein. This sample has about 1.8 million distinct CDR3 sequences; 49% occur once, and the top ten carry more than 2%. The J gene is TRBJ2-5, the V gene TRBV14, with D hard to call. This receptor was identified in a woman aged 40 to 50 in good health. The material sequenced was blood. The CDR3 loop reads CASSPPVDARTQYF. As DNA, the CDR3 is TGTGCCAGCAGCCCCCCAGTAGATGCAAGGACCCAGTACTTC.